One sample yielded the 28 T cell receptor beta chains listed below, sequenced in a study of cytomegalovirus exposure and HLA in healthy donors. Primers included in the PCR were 60 Vbeta and 13 Jbeta primers. The repertoire was sequenced with immunoSEQ multiplex PCR; TCRdb's copy has only in-frame clones and lacks some. The sample records 25,000 to 35,000 clones, around 87% being singletons. The sequencing sample was made of PBMCs. These receptors were obtained from a boy under 18 in good health and CMV-seronegative.

The chain couples TRBV5-1 to TRBJ2-3; 7 bases fit TRBD1. J gave up 4 bases and V 4 bases, and 6 bases lay outside the gene matches. CDR3 size: 14 residues. Germline V gene sequence: CDR1 SGHRS, CDR2 YFSETQ. The DNA for the CDR3 is TGCGCCAGCAGCCAGACAGGGTCCCCAGATACGCAGTATTTT. Translation gives CASSQTGSPDTQYF.

CDR3 protein: CASSGGWYRYF. CDR3 DNA sequence: TGTGCCAGCAGCGGCGGGTGGTACCGGTACTTC. The chain has TRBV27 and TRBJ2-7; TRBD2 is a possible D gene (5 bases). Trimming shortened V by 6 bases and J by 12 bases, and 15 bases separated the two germline ends. This CDR3 is built from 11 residues. Germline-derived CDR1 and CDR2 are MNHEY and SMNVEV (reference sequence).

The gene calls are TRBV19 and TRBJ1-2, with 7 positions matching TRBD1. The V gene's germline CDR1 is LNHDA and CDR2 SQIVND (reference sequence). The J segment lost 2 bases and the V segment lost 5 bases, leaving 5 bases of the junction unmatched. The CDR3 runs to 14 residues. The CDR3 loop is CASSVPGQNYGYTF. Written as DNA, the CDR3 is TGTGCCAGTAGTGTTCCGGGACAGAACTATGGCTACACCTTC. The full variable domain, its missing parts supplied by reference TRBV19 and TRBJ1-2, is DGGITQSPKYLFRKEGQNVTLSCEQNLNHDAMYWYRQDPGQGLRLIYYSQIVNDFQKGDIAEGYSVSREKKESFPLTVTSAQKNPTAFYLCASSVPGQNYGYTFGSGTRLTVV.

The genes are TRBV4-3 and TRBJ2-1, with TRBD2 identical over 12 bases. The CDR3 extends over 16 amino acids. Trimming removed 1 base from V and 3 bases from J; junction bases left unmatched: 1. Germline CDR1 reads LGHNA; CDR2 reads YSLEER. The CDR3 loop reads CASSQGTSGDYNEQFF. The DNA for the CDR3 is TGCGCCAGCAGCCAAGGGACTAGCGGGGACTACAATGAGCAGTTCTTC.

J is TRBJ1-5 and V is TRBV9, with D unresolved. The CDR3 runs to 15 residues. In germline, CDR1 is SGDLS, CDR2 YYNGEE. V lost 0 bases, J lost 5 bases, and 12 bases lay in between. CDR3 region: CASSVGYSGDQPQHF. CDR3 nucleotide sequence: TGTGCCAGCAGCGTAGGTTATAGCGGCGATCAGCCCCAGCATTTT.

The chain links TRBV7-8 to TRBJ1-2, with 10 bases identical to TRBD1. Germline CDR1 SGHVS, CDR2 FQNEAQ. CDR3 size: 15 residues. V was clipped by 5 bases and J by 5 bases; unmatched bases: 8. The CDR3 DNA reads as TGTGCCAGCAGCCAGGGGACAGGGGACGGGTATGGCTACACCTTC. This encodes CASSQGTGDGYGYTF.

This chain joins TRBV27 and TRBJ2-5, with a possible D match to TRBD2 (6 bases). In germline, CDR1 is MNHEY, CDR2 SMNVEV (reference sequence). The CDR3 has 14 amino acids. Trimming cost V 4 bases and J 0 bases, with 9 bases left between them. The CDR3 spells CASSWRGNQETQYF. The CDR3 coding sequence is TGTGCCAGCAGTTGGCGGGGTAACCAAGAGACCCAGTACTTC.

This chain joins TRBV11-3 and TRBJ2-1; tentative D call: TRBD2 (7 bases). From germline, CDR1 is SGHNT and CDR2 YENEEA. V lost 2 bases and J lost 2, with 13 bases in between. This CDR3 has 16 amino acids. Here the CDR3 reads CASSLTGGHPYNEQFF. The CDR3, as DNA: TGTGCCAGCAGCTTAACGGGGGGCCATCCCTACAATGAGCAGTTCTTC. Full variable domain (remainder filled in from reference TRBV11-3 and TRBJ2-1): EAGVVQSPRYKIIEKKQPVAFWCNPISGHNTLYWYLQNLGQGPELLIRYENEEAVDDSQLPKDRFSAERLKGVDSTLKIQPAELGDSAVYLCASSLTGGHPYNEQFFGPGTRLTVL.

The J gene is TRBJ2-3, the V gene TRBV10-1; TRBD1 matches at 8 bases. CDR1 is WNHNN, CDR2 SYGVQD, per germline (reference sequence). Trimming took 3 bases from V and 2 from J; bases not matched to a gene: 10. The CDR3 consists of 17 residues. CDR3 in DNA: TGCGCCAGCAGTGACATCCCGGGACAGGTAGTCACAGATACGCAGTATTTT. This encodes CASSDIPGQVVTDTQYF.

The rearrangement joins TRBV11-2 to TRBJ2-7, with D perhaps matching TRBD2 (7 bases). Germline assignment: CDR1 SGHAT and CDR2 FQNNGV. V dropped 2 bases and J dropped 6 bases, with 20 bases sitting between them. The CDR3 runs 16 residues. The CDR3 region is CASSLLSGGPTIEQYF. The CDR3 DNA reads TGTGCCAGCAGCTTATTGTCGGGGGGCCCGACAATCGAGCAGTACTTC.

This clone was counted a few times. The rearrangement links TRBV4-3 to TRBJ2-1, with 8 nucleotides matching TRBD2. This CDR3 has 15 amino acids. CDR1 and CDR2 (germline): LGHNA, YSLEER. Trimming at V came to 1 base and at J to 6 bases, leaving 5 bases not matched to a gene. This chain's CDR3 is CASSQGTSGFNEQFF. The DNA of the CDR3 is TGCGCCAGCAGCCAAGGTACTAGCGGCTTCAATGAGCAGTTCTTC.

J is TRBJ1-6 and V is TRBV4-2; D uncertain. The length of the CDR3 is 16 residues. Per germline, CDR1 LGHNA and CDR2 YNFKEQ. The V end lost 0 bases, the J end lost 6 bases, and 12 bases lay between the germline ends. In DNA, the CDR3 is TGTGCCAGCAGCCAAGAGTTTAGGACTTCTAATTCACCCCTCCACTTT. Its translation: CASSQEFRTSNSPLHF.

The chain employs TRBV7-2 and TRBJ1-2; 9 bases are a match to TRBD1. Germline V gene lookup returns CDR1 SGHTA and CDR2 FQGNSA. V was pared by 4 bases and J by 2 bases, with 2 bases of the junction left unmatched. The CDR3 totals 14 residues. The CDR3 bases are TGTGCCAGCAGCTCGGACAGGGGAAACTATGGCTACACCTTC. Its protein product is CASSSDRGNYGYTF.

This chain connects TRBV9 to TRBJ2-1; 8 bases line up with TRBD2. This CDR3 is 18 amino acids long. V shed 4 bases, J shed 2 bases, and the junction held 14 bases outside the gene matches. From germline, CDR1 is SGDLS and CDR2 YYNGEE. The CDR3 nucleotides are TGTGCCAGCAGCTCCCAAAGAGCGGGGGACACTACCTACAATGAGCAGTTCTTC. Amino acids: CASSSQRAGDTTYNEQFF.

The chain carries TRBV9 and TRBJ2-1, with 10 bases that match TRBD1. J was trimmed by 8 bases and V by 2 bases; bases with no gene match: 10. The CDR3 runs to 16 residues. From germline, CDR1 is SGDLS and CDR2 YYNGEE. CDR3 in DNA: TGTGCCAGCAGCGTGAACCCTGGGACAGGGGTCCATGAGCAGTTCTTC. It yields the protein CASSVNPGTGVHEQFF.

This clone was recorded once. J is TRBJ2-3 and V is TRBV6-5; 8 bases map to TRBD2. Germline trimming cut 2 bases from V and 8 bases from J; bases unmatched to any gene: 9. The CDR3 has 15 residues. Germline values: CDR1 MNHEY, CDR2 SVGAGI. The CDR3 spells CASSYKAGVQGTQYF. As DNA, the CDR3 is TGTGCCAGCAGTTACAAAGCGGGGGTTCAGGGTACGCAGTATTTT.

This clone was recorded only once. This rearrangement joins TRBV30 to TRBJ2-1, with 12 bases aligning to TRBD2. This CDR3 is 15 amino acids long. Trimming cost V 8 bases and J 6 bases; bases outside gene matches: 11. Germline CDR1 GTSNPN, CDR2 SVGIG (reference sequence). CDR3 bases: TGTGCCATTAACCTCGGACTAGCGGGGCGCAATGAGCAGTTCTTC. Its translation: CAINLGLAGRNEQFF.

The chain joins TRBV28 to TRBJ2-5, with 10 bases lining up with TRBD1. The germline CDR1 and CDR2 sequences are MDHEN and SYDVKM. Trimming took 6 bases from V and 0 from J; bases not matched to a gene: 4. This CDR3 has 15 residues. The CDR3 loop reads CASRPGQGYQETQYF. The CDR3 DNA sequence: TGTGCCAGCAGACCGGGACAGGGGTACCAAGAGACCCAGTACTTC.

The chain carries TRBV4-3 and TRBJ2-3; 8 nucleotides match TRBD2. The CDR3 sequence is 17 residues long. With V trimmed by 0 bases and J by 1 base, 6 bases remained unmatched. In germline, CDR1 is LGHNA, CDR2 YSLEER. The chain's CDR3 is CASSQDQVGGGTDTQYF. The CDR3 coding sequence is TGCGCCAGCAGCCAAGATCAAGTCGGGGGGGGCACAGATACGCAGTATTTT.

The chain employs TRBV2 and TRBJ1-3; no reliable D call. Trimming took 7 bases from V and 2 from J, leaving 6 bases between them. Germline V CDR1 and CDR2: SNHLY, FYNNEI. The CDR3 covers 12 residues. CDR3: CASILTGNTIYF. As DNA, the CDR3 is TGTGCCAGCATACTTACTGGAAACACCATATATTTT. Combining the CDR3 with reference TRBV2 and TRBJ1-3 gives the whole variable domain EPEVTQTPSHQVTQMGQEVILRCVPISNHLYFYWYRQILGQKVEFLVSFYNNEISEKSEIFDDQFSVERPDGSNFTLKIRSTKLEDSAMYFCASILTGNTIYFGEGSWLTVV.

This clone was counted between two and nine times. The chain couples TRBV6-5 to TRBJ1-5, with 7 bases fitting TRBD1. The CDR3 loop spans 16 amino acids. The trim removed 0 bases at V and 6 bases at J, leaving 8 bases unmatched. Looked up from germline, CDR1 is MNHEY and CDR2 is SVGAGI. CDR3 in amino acids: CASSYSALTGRQPQHF. The CDR3 DNA reads TGTGCCAGCAGTTACTCCGCCCTGACAGGGCGTCAGCCCCAGCATTTT.

This chain links TRBV5-1 with TRBJ2-7, with 13 bases matching TRBD2. V lost 0 bases and J lost 3; bases outside the gene matches: 9. The CDR3 runs to 18 residues. Germline V CDR1 and CDR2: SGHRS, YFSETQ. In nucleotides, the CDR3 is TGCGCCAGCAGCTTGGCGATCTTCGGACTAGCGGGGGACTACGAGCAGTACTTC. This codes for CASSLAIFGLAGDYEQYF.

The chain is built from TRBV10-3 and TRBJ1-6, with D possibly being TRBD1 (5 bases). Germline CDR1 is ENHRY and CDR2 is SYGVKD. This CDR3 region has 12 residues. Trimming cost V 10 bases and J 8 bases, with 12 bases left between them. In DNA form, the CDR3 reads TGTGCCACTTCAGGGCAGGATTCACCCCTCCACTTT. It encodes CATSGQDSPLHF.

This sequence joins TRBV5-1 and TRBJ1-5, with D possibly being TRBD1 (5 bases). Trimming took off 3 bases at V and 0 bases at J, with 25 bases between the two ends. CDR1 is SGHRS, CDR2 YFSETQ, per germline. The CDR3 covers 20 residues. CDR3 protein: CASSWPSKGMGLYSNQPQHF. Written as DNA, the CDR3 is TGCGCCAGCAGCTGGCCGTCGAAGGGAATGGGACTGTATAGCAATCAGCCCCAGCATTTT.

The J gene is TRBJ2-5, the V gene TRBV30; 9 bases map to TRBD2. This CDR3 region has 15 residues. Trimming removed 0 bases from V and 3 bases from J; junction bases left unmatched: 5. Germline CDR1 reads GTSNPN; CDR2 reads SVGIG (reference sequence). The CDR3 nucleotides are TGTGCCTGGAGTGTAGAAGCGGGGGGTGAAGAGACCCAGTACTTC. This gives the protein CAWSVEAGGEETQYF.

The chain links TRBV5-1 to TRBJ1-4, with 10 bases fitting TRBD1. J gave up 8 bases and V 5 bases, and 12 bases lay outside the gene matches. The CDR3 spans 16 residues. Germline V gene sequence: CDR1 SGHRS, CDR2 YFSETQ. Here the CDR3 reads CASSDRGLNDGEKLFF. CDR3 sequence (DNA): TGCGCCAGCAGTGACAGGGGGCTAAATGACGGAGAAAAACTGTTTTTT.

The chain carries TRBV19 and TRBJ2-5; D may be TRBD2 (7 bases). V was cut by 2 bases and J by 5 bases, with 15 bases left in between. The CDR3 sequence is 15 residues long. CDR1 is LNHDA and CDR2 is SQIVND in the germline V gene (reference sequence). CDR3 region: CASSIRGASSETQYF. In nucleotides, the CDR3 is TGTGCCAGTAGTATACGGGGGGCCAGCTCGGAGACCCAGTACTTC.

The V gene is TRBV19, the J gene TRBJ2-1; 15 bases fit TRBD2. CDR1 and CDR2 from the germline V gene are LNHDA and SQIVND (reference sequence). V lost 5 bases, J lost 0 bases, and 8 bases stayed unmatched. This CDR3 is 19 amino acids long. This CDR3 is CASSFRTSGGGSSYNEQFF. The CDR3 DNA is TGTGCCAGTAGTTTCAGGACTAGCGGGGGGGGGAGCTCCTACAATGAGCAGTTCTTC.